The rows below give T cell receptor beta chains drawn from one sample of a study of blood T cells in healthy people across ages. TCRdb reprocessed the 5' RACE reads via MiXCR and lists one record per CDR3 protein. The repertoire consists of about 1,800,000 distinct CDR3 sequences, with approximately 30% occurring once and the leading ten covering 7% to 9%. The sequenced material came from blood. The receptors derive from a woman aged 30 to 39 in good health. The CDR3 runs from the conserved cysteine through the conserved F or W. Fields, in order: V gene, J gene, CDR3 protein.

>TRBV7-6|TRBJ2-3
CASSLGGFGTDTQYF
>TRBV4-2|TRBJ2-3
CASSQVGSDTDTQYF
>TRBV7-6|TRBJ2-7
CASSLGRDFSYEQYF
>TRBV4-1|TRBJ2-1
CASSQDRSTEQFF
>TRBV3-1|TRBJ1-4
CASSQRDRAFTNEKLFF
>TRBV6-2/TRBV6-3|TRBJ2-7
CASSYRTGTSGRMSSYNEQYF
>TRBV13|TRBJ2-7
CASSNNSGYEQYF
>TRBV29-1|TRBJ2-7
CSVGGGVKVEQYF
>TRBV12-3/TRBV12-4|TRBJ2-7
CASSPEGRGTGYEQYF
>TRBV3-1|TRBJ2-6
CASSQGIQYTSNVLTF
>TRBV6-5|TRBJ1-2
CASSYKGARGYTF
>TRBV5-1|TRBJ1-2
CASSLVTGGAVVGYTF
>TRBV7-9|TRBJ1-2
CASSSADSDGYTF
>TRBV9|TRBJ2-2
CASSVEENGELFF
>TRBV27|TRBJ1-1
CASSLKTGQGNTEAFF
>TRBV20-1|TRBJ2-1
CSARDLAGGSYNEQFF
>TRBV20-1|TRBJ1-5
CSAKGHSNQPQHF
>TRBV7-9|TRBJ2-7
CASSPPGWGRPDEQYF
>TRBV11-2|TRBJ2-5
CASSGRLAGGFVTQYF
>TRBV29-1|TRBJ2-1
CSVEGSRDWYYNEQFF
>TRBV10-3|TRBJ2-6
CAISEGGLSGANVLTF
>TRBV20-1|TRBJ1-2
CSARDPRQSYGYTF
>TRBV10-2|TRBJ2-7
CASMPGTGSNEQYF
>TRBV20-1|TRBJ1-1
CSARDADANTEAFF
>TRBV5-1|TRBJ1-1
CASSGGGNLNTEAFF
>TRBV14|TRBJ2-1
CASSQRMRRDNEQFF
>TRBV7-3|TRBJ2-7
CASSFQRDSEQYF
>TRBV5-5|TRBJ2-6
CASSPWGGQTGANVLTF
>TRBV5-5|TRBJ2-7
CASSLKALVSTYEQYF
>TRBV11-2|TRBJ2-5
CASSSGAGGGAETQYF
>TRBV20-1|TRBJ1-2
CSARDFGQGGYTF
>TRBV6-1|TRBJ2-5
CASSEAAIHSETQYF
>TRBV29-1|TRBJ1-4
CSVRGTGINEKLFF
>TRBV25-1|TRBJ1-4
CATTDEATNEKLFF
>TRBV20-1|TRBJ2-5
CSARTDRPINGRPKETQYF
>TRBV6-2/TRBV6-3|TRBJ2-7
CARSSGDYEQYF
>TRBV6-1|TRBJ2-3
CASVTESTTDTQYF
>TRBV20-1|TRBJ1-2
CSAQVRMLGYTF
>TRBV29-1|TRBJ2-3
CSVTSGGRTDTQYF
>TRBV13|TRBJ2-4
CASSLKTKGLTKNIQYF
>TRBV7-9|TRBJ2-5
CASSPTGGGMPQYF
>TRBV10-3|TRBJ2-1
CAIGTDPYNEQFF
>TRBV5-5|TRBJ2-3
CASSLARGTGTPDTQYF
>TRBV6-6|TRBJ1-1
CASCGQGNTEAFF
>TRBV28|TRBJ2-5
CASSNEPSRETQYF
>TRBV7-2|TRBJ2-7
CASGQAPYEQYF
>TRBV25-1|TRBJ2-3
CASSEYGGVADTQYF
>TRBV27|TRBJ2-3
CASSLNWDRRATDTQYF
>TRBV20-1|TRBJ1-2
CSARDGVREGYGYTF
>TRBV6-5|TRBJ1-5
CASSRGGQPNQPQHF
>TRBV28|TRBJ2-7
CASSPTEAAQYF
>TRBV12-3/TRBV12-4|TRBJ1-2
CASTGQTRGYTF
>TRBV5-1|TRBJ2-1
CASSLVPGLARNEQFF
>TRBV6-5|TRBJ2-3
CASSYAQGTDTQYF
>TRBV7-2|TRBJ2-5
CAGSFGTEETQYF
>TRBV5-1|TRBJ2-5
CASSLAAEGPQETQYF
>TRBV7-3|TRBJ1-4
CASSPVPLGKEKLFF